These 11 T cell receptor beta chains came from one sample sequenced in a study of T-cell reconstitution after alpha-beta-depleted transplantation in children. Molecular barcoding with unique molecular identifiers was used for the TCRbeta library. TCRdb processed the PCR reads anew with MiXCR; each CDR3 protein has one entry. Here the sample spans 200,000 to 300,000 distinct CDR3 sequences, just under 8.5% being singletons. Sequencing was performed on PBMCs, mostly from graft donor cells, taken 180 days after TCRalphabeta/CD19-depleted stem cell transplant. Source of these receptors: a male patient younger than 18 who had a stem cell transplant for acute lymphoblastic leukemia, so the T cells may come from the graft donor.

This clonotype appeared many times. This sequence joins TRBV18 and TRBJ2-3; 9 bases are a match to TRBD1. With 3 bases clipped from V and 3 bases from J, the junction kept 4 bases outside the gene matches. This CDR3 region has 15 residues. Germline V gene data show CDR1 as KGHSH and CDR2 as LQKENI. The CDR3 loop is CASSPGTGLTDTQYF. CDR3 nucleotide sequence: TGTGCCAGCTCACCCGGGACAGGGTTGACAGATACGCAGTATTTT. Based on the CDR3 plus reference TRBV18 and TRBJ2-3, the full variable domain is NAGVMQNPRHLVRRRGQEARLRCSPMKGHSHVYWYRQLPEEGLKFMVYLQKENIIDESGMPKERFSAEFPKEGPSILRIQQVVRGDSAAYFCASSPGTGLTDTQYFGPGTRLTVL.

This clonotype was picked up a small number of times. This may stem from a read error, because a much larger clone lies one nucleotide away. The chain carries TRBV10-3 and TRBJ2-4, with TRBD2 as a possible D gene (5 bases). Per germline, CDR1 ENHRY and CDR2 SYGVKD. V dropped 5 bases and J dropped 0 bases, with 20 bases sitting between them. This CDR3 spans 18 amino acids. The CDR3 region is CAISPSPGSILAKNIQYF. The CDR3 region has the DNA TGTGCCATCAGTCCCTCCCCGGGATCCATACTAGCCAAAAACATTCAGTACTTC.

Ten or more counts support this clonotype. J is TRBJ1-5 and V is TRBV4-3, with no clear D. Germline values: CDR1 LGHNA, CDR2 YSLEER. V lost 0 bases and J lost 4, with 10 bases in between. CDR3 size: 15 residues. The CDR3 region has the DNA TGCGCCAGCAGCCAAGAGGAAGGGAGGAATCAGCCCCAGCATTTT. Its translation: CASSQEEGRNQPQHF.

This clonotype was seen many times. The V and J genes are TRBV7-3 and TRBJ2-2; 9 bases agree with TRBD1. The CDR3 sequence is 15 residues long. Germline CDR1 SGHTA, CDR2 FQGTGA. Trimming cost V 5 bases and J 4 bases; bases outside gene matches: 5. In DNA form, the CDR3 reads TGTGCCAGCAGCCGACAGGGGGGTATCACCGGGGAGCTGTTTTTT. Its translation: CASSRQGGITGELFF.

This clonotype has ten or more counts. This chain's CDR3 is CSLTLTGLAYNEQFF. The CDR3 DNA reads as TGCAGCCTCACACTAACTGGACTAGCGTACAATGAGCAGTTCTTC. This chain joins TRBV29-1 and TRBJ2-1, with 9 bases identical to TRBD2. The CDR3 spans 15 residues. The ends lost 8 bases at V and 4 bases at J; junction bases unmatched: 12. Germline CDR1 SQVTM, CDR2 ANQGSEA.

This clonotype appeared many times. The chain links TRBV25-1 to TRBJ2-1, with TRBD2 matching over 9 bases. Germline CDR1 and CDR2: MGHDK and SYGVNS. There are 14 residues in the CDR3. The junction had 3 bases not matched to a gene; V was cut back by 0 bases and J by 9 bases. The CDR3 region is CASSEYGGRGEQFF. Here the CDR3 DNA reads TGTGCCAGCAGTGAATATGGCGGGAGGGGTGAGCAGTTCTTC.

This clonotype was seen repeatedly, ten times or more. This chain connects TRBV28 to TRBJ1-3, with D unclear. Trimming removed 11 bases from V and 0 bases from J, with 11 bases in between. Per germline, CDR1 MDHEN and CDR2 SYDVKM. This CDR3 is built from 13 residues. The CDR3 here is CASDRSSGNTIYF. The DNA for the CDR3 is TGTGCCTCAGACCGCAGCTCTGGAAACACCATATATTTT.

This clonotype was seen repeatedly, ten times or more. CDR3: CASSTGLAGGPIFTGTQYF. The CDR3 bases are TGTGCCAGCAGCACGGGACTAGCGGGAGGGCCAATTTTCACGGGTACGCAGTATTTT. J is TRBJ2-3 and V is TRBV7-2; 16 bases align to TRBD2. V dropped 5 bases and J dropped 8; count of bases not matched to a gene: 16. CDR3 length equals 19 residues. CDR1 SGHTA and CDR2 FQGNSA come from the germline V gene.

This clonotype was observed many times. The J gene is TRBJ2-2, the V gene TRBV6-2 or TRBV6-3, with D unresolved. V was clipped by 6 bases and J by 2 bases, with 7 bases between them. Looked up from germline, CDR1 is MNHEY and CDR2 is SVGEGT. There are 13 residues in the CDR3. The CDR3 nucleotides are TGTGCCAGCAGCAGACCTAACACCGGGGAGCTGTTTTTT. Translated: CASSRPNTGELFF.

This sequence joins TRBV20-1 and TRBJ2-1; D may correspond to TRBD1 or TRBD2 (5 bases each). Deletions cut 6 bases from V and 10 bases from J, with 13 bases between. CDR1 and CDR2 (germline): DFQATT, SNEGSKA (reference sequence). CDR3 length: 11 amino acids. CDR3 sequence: CSARDPREQFF. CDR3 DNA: TGCAGTGCAAGGGACCCCAGGGAGCAGTTCTTC.

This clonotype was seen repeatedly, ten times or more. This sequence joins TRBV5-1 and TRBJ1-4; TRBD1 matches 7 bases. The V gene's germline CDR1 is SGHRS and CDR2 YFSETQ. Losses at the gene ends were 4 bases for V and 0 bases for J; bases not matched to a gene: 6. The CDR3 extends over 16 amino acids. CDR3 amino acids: CASSTGQRATNEKLFF. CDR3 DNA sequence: TGCGCCAGCAGCACGGGACAGCGGGCAACTAATGAAAAACTGTTTTTT.